Below, 10 T cell receptor beta chains from the same sample are listed, as sequenced in a study of blood T cell repertoires in COVID-19. The table came from immunoSEQ multiplex PCR; TCRdb's copy has only in-frame clones and leaves some out. The data contain roughly 140,000 clones, approximately 84% of them singletons. Sequenced material: peripheral blood. The receptor source for this set is a human donor in a cohort sampled during active COVID-19.

The V and J genes are TRBV2 and TRBJ2-7, with D tentatively TRBD1 (6 bases). CDR3 length equals 13 residues. Deletions cut 8 bases from V and 2 bases from J, with 13 bases between. CDR1 is SNHLY, CDR2 FYNNEI, per germline. The CDR3 coding sequence is TGTGCCAGCTCAAGACAGGAAACCTACGAGCAGTACTTC. Translating gives CASSRQETYEQYF.

V and J are TRBV15 and TRBJ2-3; D is unresolved. Trimming took off 2 bases at V and 5 bases at J, with 5 bases between the two ends. The CDR3 runs to 12 residues. Germline assignment: CDR1 LNHNV and CDR2 YYDKDF (reference sequence). CDR3 sequence: CATSRTGDTQYF. Written as DNA, the CDR3 is TGTGCCACCAGCAGAACGGGAGATACGCAGTATTTT.

This chain joins TRBV28 and TRBJ1-6; TRBD1 aligns across 7 bases. This CDR3 is 15 amino acids long. Unmatched junction bases numbered 5, after V lost 5 bases and J lost 4 bases. CDR1 MDHEN and CDR2 SYDVKM come from the germline V gene. In DNA, the CDR3 is TGTGCCAGCAGTATTAGACAGGGATATAATTCACCCCTCCACTTT. Translated: CASSIRQGYNSPLHF. The entire variable domain, with the rest obtained from reference TRBV28 and TRBJ1-6, is as follows: DVKVTQSSRYLVKRTGEKVFLECVQDMDHENMFWYRQDPGLGLRLIYFSYDVKMKEKGDIPEGYSVSREKKERFSLILESASTNQTSMYLCASSIRQGYNSPLHFGNGTRLTVT.

The chain links TRBV27 to TRBJ2-5; D call uncertain. Germline assignment: CDR1 MNHEY and CDR2 SMNVEV (reference sequence). The CDR3 extends over 11 amino acids. V dropped 3 bases and J dropped 7 bases, with 6 bases sitting between them. CDR3 residues: CASSLGVTQYF. CDR3 sequence (DNA): TGTGCCAGCAGTTTGGGCGTGACCCAGTACTTC.

The V and J genes are TRBV27 and TRBJ2-1; 12 bases are a match to TRBD2. Trimming cost V 5 bases and J 7 bases; bases outside gene matches: 12. The germline gives CDR1 MNHEY, CDR2 SMNVEV (reference sequence). The CDR3 contains 17 residues. This chain's CDR3 is CASSKGRSSGGANEQFF. The CDR3 DNA reads TGTGCCAGCAGTAAGGGCCGATCTAGCGGGGGGGCGAATGAGCAGTTCTTC.

The V and J genes are TRBV7-6 and TRBJ1-1; 12 bases are a match to TRBD1. CDR3 length: 16 residues. Germline assignment: CDR1 SGHVS and CDR2 FNYEAQ. The V gene end was trimmed by 5 bases and the J gene end by 6 bases; junction bases not matched to a gene: 10. This chain's CDR3 is CASSQAKGTGGSEAFF. For the CDR3, the DNA is TGTGCCAGCAGCCAAGCTAAAGGGACAGGGGGCTCTGAAGCTTTCTTT.

About this clone: The same CDR3 arises from other DNA sequences in this sample as well. The V and J genes are TRBV9 and TRBJ1-3; the match to TRBD1 covers 7 bases. CDR1 is SGDLS and CDR2 is YYNGEE in the germline V gene. The CDR3 runs 15 residues. After removal of 0 bases from V and 0 bases from J, the junction contained 0 bases not matched to a gene. CDR3 residues: CASSVGQGSGNTIYF. The CDR3 coding sequence is TGTGCCAGCAGCGTAGGACAGGGCTCTGGAAACACCATATATTTT.

The chain joins TRBV6-2 or TRBV6-3 to TRBJ1-2, with 7 bases matching TRBD1. The length of the CDR3 is 15 residues. CDR1 is MNHEY and CDR2 is SVGEGT in the germline V gene. Trimming cost V 5 bases and J 6 bases; bases outside gene matches: 12. CDR3 in DNA: TGTGCCAGCAGTGCCCGACAGGGCTCTACGGATGGCTACACCTTC. It translates to CASSARQGSTDGYTF.

This clone has only one observation. This chain uses TRBV19 with TRBJ2-1, with 9 nucleotides matching TRBD1. V lost 7 bases and J lost 9; bases outside the gene matches: 10. Germline values: CDR1 LNHDA, CDR2 SQIVND (reference sequence). CDR3 size: 14 residues. The CDR3: CASIRTGEGGEQFF. The CDR3 DNA reads TGTGCCAGTATCCGGACAGGGGAAGGCGGTGAGCAGTTCTTC. Supplemented by reference TRBV19 and TRBJ2-1, the full variable domain reads DGGITQSPKYLFRKEGQNVTLSCEQNLNHDAMYWYRQDPGQGLRLIYYSQIVNDFQKGDIAEGYSVSREKKESFPLTVTSAQKNPTAFYLCASIRTGEGGEQFFGPGTRLTVL.

This chain connects TRBV6-5 to TRBJ2-1; D is possibly TRBD2 (7 bases). There are 14 residues in the CDR3. V was shortened by 6 bases and J by 5 bases, with 14 bases between the two germline ends. The germline gives CDR1 MNHEY, CDR2 SVGAGI. The CDR3 spells CASRKGGHNNEQFF. The CDR3 DNA is TGTGCCAGCAGAAAGGGGGGGCACAACAATGAGCAGTTCTTC.